The TCR beta chain under discussion was sequenced for a study of T-cell memory formation after mild COVID-19. Regarding the study as a whole: Clonal second-wave expansions that peaked on day 37 had unconfirmed SARS-CoV-2 specificity. Some clones that responded turned up in pre-infection memory, which suggests that cross-reactive memory joined in.

Sample barcodes and UMIs were carried by the TCR alpha and TCR beta cDNA libraries that 5'RACE generated with constant-segment primers. TCRdb independently ran MiXCR on the 5' RACE reads; one entry per CDR3 protein. The data show about 470,000 distinct CDR3 sequences, 18% seen once. This clonotype has only a few counts. Its target is not known. The CDR3 extends over 13 amino acids. With 8 bases clipped from V and 9 bases from J, the junction kept 5 bases outside the gene matches. Germline V gives CDR1 LNHDA, CDR2 SQIVND (reference sequence). V is TRBV19 and J is TRBJ2-1, with TRBD2 identical over 12 bases. This TCR was recovered from an adult woman who had mild COVID-19 (a few samples of this study predate the infection). Cell type and time point are not known. Sequencing was carried out using PBMCs or a T cell subset sorted from them (not recorded which). The CDR3 nucleotides read TGTGCCAGTCGACTAGCGGGAGACAGTGAGCAGTTCTTC. It translates to CASRLAGDSEQFF.